Below are 22 T cell receptor beta chains sequenced from a single sample in a study of cytotoxic CD8 clonotypes in ibrutinib-treated CLL. Here immunoSEQ multiplex PCR was the method, and the copy in TCRdb shows in-frame clones only, minus some. The sample includes 200,000 to 250,000 clones, roughly 74% of them seen just once. Sequencing used PBMCs, obtained after 24 months of ibrutinib treatment. These receptors were taken from a human donor with chronic lymphocytic leukemia.

As DNA, the CDR3 is TGTGCCAGTAGTATCTCGAGGCGGGAGAAAACCTACGAGCAGTACTTC. Encoded protein: CASSISRREKTYEQYF. The chain carries TRBV19 and TRBJ2-7; 7 bases map to TRBD2. The V gene's germline CDR1 is LNHDA and CDR2 SQIVND (reference sequence). The ends lost 3 bases at V and 2 bases at J; junction bases unmatched: 10. The CDR3 length is 16 residues.

V and J are TRBV28 and TRBJ1-4; D not certain. Trimming removed 6 bases at V and 7 bases at J, with 12 bases between. The CDR3 extends over 13 amino acids. The V gene's germline CDR1 is MDHEN and CDR2 SYDVKM. As DNA, the CDR3 is TGTGCCAGCAGCTGGAGGGTTGGTGAAAAACTGTTTTTT. This sequence encodes CASSWRVGEKLFF.

The V gene is TRBV29-1, the J gene TRBJ2-7; D possibly matches TRBD1 or TRBD2 (6 bases each). The CDR3 covers 14 residues. V lost 4 bases and J 0 bases, leaving 13 bases between the germline ends. Germline loops: CDR1 SQVTM, CDR2 ANQGSEA. CDR3 region: CSVVGGGSSYEQYF. CDR3 nucleotide sequence: TGCAGCGTTGTTGGAGGGGGTAGCTCCTACGAGCAGTACTTC.

In DNA, the CDR3 is TGTGCCAGCAGTGAATATAAAGGAGTCATGAACACTGAAGCTTTCTTT. Residues: CASSEYKGVMNTEAFF. The V call is TRBV25-1, the J call TRBJ1-1; D ambiguous. The CDR3 spans 16 residues. V was trimmed by 0 bases and J by 0 bases, leaving 11 bases between them. The germline V gene encodes CDR1 MGHDK and CDR2 SYGVNS.

This CDR3 is CASSGGTSGGSYNEQFF. DNA for the CDR3: TGTGCCAGCAGTGGGGGGACTAGCGGGGGCTCCTACAATGAGCAGTTCTTC. The chain recombines TRBV6-1 with TRBJ2-1; TRBD2 aligns across 14 bases. Trimming took 4 bases from V and 0 from J; bases not matched to a gene: 2. Germline CDR1 and CDR2: MNHNS and SASEGT. The CDR3 totals 17 residues.

The chain combines TRBV29-1 with TRBJ1-2; the D gene is possibly TRBD1 (5 bases). The CDR3 has 12 amino acids. CDR1 SQVTM and CDR2 ANQGSEA come from the germline V gene. Trimming left V 8 bases short and J 4 bases short, with 14 bases between. The CDR3 spells CSYGTYSYGYTF. In DNA form, the CDR3 reads TGCAGCTACGGGACGTATTCCTATGGCTACACCTTC.

Only a few counts were recorded for this clone. The rearrangement joins TRBV19 to TRBJ2-5, with D perhaps matching TRBD1 (6 bases). The CDR3 spans 9 residues. V gave up 6 bases and J gave up 11 bases, with 7 bases separating them. The germline V gene has CDR1 LNHDA and CDR2 SQIVND (reference sequence). DNA of the CDR3: TGTGCCAGTAGGACAGGTCAGTACTTC. Residues: CASRTGQYF.

The chain joins TRBV5-1 to TRBJ1-5; D possibly corresponds to TRBD1 (5 bases). Germline V gene data show CDR1 as SGHRS and CDR2 as YFSETQ. This CDR3 is built from 13 residues. The V and J ends lost 5 bases and 4 bases respectively, with 10 bases between them. The CDR3 region has the DNA TGCGCCAGCAGACAAGACAGTAATCAGCCCCAGCATTTT. Translation: CASRQDSNQPQHF.

The chain uses TRBV7-9 and TRBJ2-7, with D tentatively TRBD1 (6 bases). The germline V gene has CDR1 SEHNR and CDR2 FQNEAQ (reference sequence). CDR3 length equals 12 residues. Trimming took off 4 bases at V and 6 bases at J, with 10 bases between the two ends. CDR3 DNA sequence: TGTGCCAGCAGCTCCGGGACATTCGAGCAGTACTTC. Translation gives CASSSGTFEQYF.

The chain carries TRBV27 and TRBJ2-7; D is possibly TRBD1 or TRBD2 (5 bases each). The CDR3 has 14 residues. Trimming left V 4 bases short and J 2 bases short, with 12 bases between. Germline CDR1 is MNHEY and CDR2 is SMNVEV (reference sequence). The CDR3: CASSSSLGAYEQYF. CDR3 nucleotides: TGTGCCAGCAGTTCCTCACTAGGGGCCTACGAGCAGTACTTC.

V gene TRBV11-2 combines with J gene TRBJ2-1; perhaps TRBD2 as D (5 bases). Germline V CDR1 and CDR2: SGHAT, FQNNGV. The CDR3 totals 14 residues. Deletions cut 5 bases from V and 7 bases from J, with 15 bases between. This CDR3 is CASSTGPGLNEQFF. DNA for the CDR3: TGTGCCAGCAGCACCGGGCCCGGACTGAATGAGCAGTTCTTC.

Only a few counts were recorded for this clone. The chain couples TRBV11-2 to TRBJ2-6; no clear D gene. This CDR3 has 13 amino acids. Per the germline V gene, CDR1 is SGHAT and CDR2 is FQNNGV. Trimming removed 5 bases from V and 0 bases from J, with 2 bases in between. CDR3 sequence (DNA): TGTGCCAGCAGCGTCTCTGGGGCCAACGTCCTGACTTTC. The encoded protein is CASSVSGANVLTF.

This chain uses TRBV5-6 with TRBJ2-7; D is undetermined. The CDR3 loop spans 12 amino acids. Germline loops: CDR1 SGHDT, CDR2 YYEEEE. V lost 1 base, J lost 6 bases, and 8 bases lay in between. CDR3 amino acids: CASSLISLEQYF. DNA of the CDR3: TGTGCCAGCAGCTTGATATCACTCGAGCAGTACTTC.

This clone was detected once. The rearrangement links TRBV2 to TRBJ2-1; D gene ambiguous. The germline CDR1 and CDR2 sequences are SNHLY and FYNNEI. The CDR3 is 14 residues long. Trimming removed 6 bases from V and 0 bases from J, with 9 bases in between. The CDR3 sequence is CASRYVSSYNEQFF. The CDR3 DNA follows: TGTGCCAGCAGATATGTGAGCTCCTACAATGAGCAGTTCTTC.

V usage is TRBV7-9 and J usage is TRBJ2-7; no clear D. Germline CDR1 and CDR2: SEHNR and FQNEAQ (reference sequence). The CDR3 runs 13 residues. The V end was cut by 8 bases, the J end by 3 bases, with 14 bases between. The chain's CDR3 is CASGLGSDYEQYF. The CDR3, as DNA: TGTGCCAGCGGGCTAGGAAGTGACTACGAGCAGTACTTC.

The chain recombines TRBV27 with TRBJ1-2; tentatively, D is TRBD1 (6 bases). The V gene lost 6 bases and the J gene lost 2 bases, with 19 bases spanning the gap. There are 16 residues in the CDR3. Germline CDR1 and CDR2: MNHEY and SMNVEV (reference sequence). The CDR3 protein is CASRGEGRGANYGYTF. Here the CDR3 DNA reads TGTGCCAGCAGGGGGGAGGGGCGGGGGGCGAACTATGGCTACACCTTC.

V gene TRBV7-9 combines with J gene TRBJ2-1, with unresolved D. Trimming removed 7 bases at V and 6 bases at J, with 16 bases between. Germline-derived CDR1 and CDR2 are SEHNR and FQNEAQ (reference sequence). The CDR3 extends over 14 amino acids. As DNA, the CDR3 is TGTGCCAGCATGACTTTCTATCAGTCCAATGAGCAGTTCTTC. Translated: CASMTFYQSNEQFF. Variable domain in full (rest from reference TRBV7-9 and TRBJ2-1): DTGVSQNPRHKITKRGQNVTFRCDPISEHNRLYWYRQTLGQGPEFLTYFQNEAQLEKSRLLSDRFSAERPKGSFSTLEIQRTEQGDSAMYLCASMTFYQSNEQFFGPGTRLTVL.

This clone has just a few counts. The genes are TRBV5-6 and TRBJ2-1; D is unclear. V was trimmed by 4 bases and J by 6 bases, leaving 8 bases between them. The CDR3 covers 12 residues. Per germline, CDR1 SGHDT and CDR2 YYEEEE. DNA of the CDR3: TGTGCCAGCAGCCCCGGGTTCAATGAGCAGTTCTTC. Its protein product is CASSPGFNEQFF. Full variable domain (outside the CDR3, taken from reference TRBV5-6 and TRBJ2-1): DAGVTQSPTHLIKTRGQQVTLRCSPKSGHDTVSWYQQALGQGPQFIFQYYEEEERQRGNFPDRFSGHQFPNYSSELNVNALLLGDSALYLCASSPGFNEQFFGPGTRLTVL.

The CDR3, as DNA: TGTGCCAGCTCACCACCGAACCAATTTAGCTCCTACGAGCAGTACTTC. This codes for CASSPPNQFSSYEQYF. J is TRBJ2-7 and V is TRBV18; no firm D call. There are 16 residues in the CDR3. Germline-derived CDR1 and CDR2 are KGHSH and LQKENI. V was shortened by 0 bases and J by 0 bases, with 12 bases between the two germline ends.

The chain links TRBV9 to TRBJ2-5; D possibly corresponds to TRBD2 (6 bases). V lost 4 bases to trimming and J lost 4 bases, with 14 bases between them. Germline lookup yields CDR1 SGDLS and CDR2 YYNGEE. The CDR3 covers 14 residues. CDR3 in DNA: TGTGCCAGCAGCAGGAGGGGTACATCAGAGACCCAGTACTTC. Its protein product is CASSRRGTSETQYF.

The genes are TRBV5-8 and TRBJ1-2, with TRBD1 identical over 10 bases. Germline-derived CDR1 and CDR2 are SGHTS and YDEGEE. The V gene end was trimmed by 4 bases and the J gene end by 8 bases; junction bases not matched to a gene: 11. This CDR3 is 15 amino acids long. CDR3 nucleotides: TGTGCCAGCAGCCACAAGACAGGGGGCGAACGGGGCTACACCTTC. Amino acid sequence: CASSHKTGGERGYTF.

J is TRBJ1-2 and V is TRBV27; the D gene is possibly TRBD1 (5 bases). The CDR3 runs 11 residues. Germline loops: CDR1 MNHEY, CDR2 SMNVEV (reference sequence). With 4 bases removed from V and 7 bases from J, the gap between germline ends came to 7 bases. CDR3 amino acids: CASSSGLGYTF. The DNA for the CDR3 is TGTGCCAGCAGTTCAGGGCTTGGCTACACCTTC.